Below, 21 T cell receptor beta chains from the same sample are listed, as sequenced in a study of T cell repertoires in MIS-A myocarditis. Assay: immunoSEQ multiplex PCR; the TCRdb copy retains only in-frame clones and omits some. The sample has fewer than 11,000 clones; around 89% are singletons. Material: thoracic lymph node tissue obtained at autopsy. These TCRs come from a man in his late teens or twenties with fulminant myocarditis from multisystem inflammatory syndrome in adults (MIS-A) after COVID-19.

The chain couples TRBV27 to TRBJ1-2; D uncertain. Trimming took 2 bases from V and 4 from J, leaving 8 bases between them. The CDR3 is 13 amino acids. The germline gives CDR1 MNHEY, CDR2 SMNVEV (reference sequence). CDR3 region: CASSLKASYGYTF. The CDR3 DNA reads TGTGCCAGCAGTTTAAAGGCGTCCTATGGCTACACCTTC.

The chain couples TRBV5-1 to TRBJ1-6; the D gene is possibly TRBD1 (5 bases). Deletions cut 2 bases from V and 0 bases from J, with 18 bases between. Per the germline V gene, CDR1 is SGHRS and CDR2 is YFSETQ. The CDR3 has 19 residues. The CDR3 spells CASSFRETAESSYNSPLHF. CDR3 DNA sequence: TGCGCCAGCAGCTTTCGAGAGACAGCCGAGAGCTCCTATAATTCACCCCTCCACTTT.

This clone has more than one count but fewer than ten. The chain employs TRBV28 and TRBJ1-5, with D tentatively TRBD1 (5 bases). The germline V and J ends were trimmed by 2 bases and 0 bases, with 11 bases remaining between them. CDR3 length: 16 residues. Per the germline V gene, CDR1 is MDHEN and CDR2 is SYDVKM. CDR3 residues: CASSLREGLSNQPQHF. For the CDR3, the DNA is TGTGCCAGCAGTTTACGGGAGGGGCTTAGCAATCAGCCCCAGCATTTT.

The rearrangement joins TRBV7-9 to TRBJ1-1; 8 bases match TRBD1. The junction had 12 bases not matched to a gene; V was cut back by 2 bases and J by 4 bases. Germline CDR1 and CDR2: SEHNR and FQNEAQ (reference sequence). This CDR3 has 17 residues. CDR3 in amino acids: CASSLTSGQGGSTEAFF. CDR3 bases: TGTGCCAGCAGCTTAACCTCCGGACAGGGAGGCAGCACTGAAGCTTTCTTT.

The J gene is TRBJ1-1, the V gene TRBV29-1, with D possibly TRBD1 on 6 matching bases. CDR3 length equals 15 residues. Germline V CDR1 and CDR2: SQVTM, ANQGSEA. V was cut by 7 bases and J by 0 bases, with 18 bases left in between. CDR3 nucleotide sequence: TGCAGCGCTGCACAGGGATGGGGTATGAACACTGAAGCTTTCTTT. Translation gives CSAAQGWGMNTEAFF. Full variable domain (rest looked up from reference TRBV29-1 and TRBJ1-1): SAVISQKPSRDICQRGTSLTIQCQVDSQVTMMFWYRQQPGQSLTLIATANQGSEATYESGFVIDKFPISRPNLTFSTLTVSNMSPEDSSIYLCSAAQGWGMNTEAFFGQGTRLTVV.

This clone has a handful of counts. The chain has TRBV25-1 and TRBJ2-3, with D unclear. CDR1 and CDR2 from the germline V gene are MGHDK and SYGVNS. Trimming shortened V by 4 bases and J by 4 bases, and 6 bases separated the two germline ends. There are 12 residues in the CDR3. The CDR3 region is CASSVSADTQYF. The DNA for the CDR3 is TGTGCCAGCAGTGTGTCGGCAGATACGCAGTATTTT.

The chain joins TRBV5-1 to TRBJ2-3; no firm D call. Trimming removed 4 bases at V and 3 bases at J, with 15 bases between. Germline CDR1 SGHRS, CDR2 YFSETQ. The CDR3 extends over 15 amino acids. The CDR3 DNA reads TGCGCCAGCAGCCCCTCCCTGGGGTCGACAGATACGCAGTATTTT. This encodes CASSPSLGSTDTQYF.

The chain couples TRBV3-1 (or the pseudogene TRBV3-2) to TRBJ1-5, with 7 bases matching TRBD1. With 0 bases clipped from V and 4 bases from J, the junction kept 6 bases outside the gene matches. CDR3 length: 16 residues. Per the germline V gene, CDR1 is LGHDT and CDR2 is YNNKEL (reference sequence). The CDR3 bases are TGTGCCAGCAGCCAAGATAGGACAGGCCGTAATCAGCCCCAGCATTTT. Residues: CASSQDRTGRNQPQHF.

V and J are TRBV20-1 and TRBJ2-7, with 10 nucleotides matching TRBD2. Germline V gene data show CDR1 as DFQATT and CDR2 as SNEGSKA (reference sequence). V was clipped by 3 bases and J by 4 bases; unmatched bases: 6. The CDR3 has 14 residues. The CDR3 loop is CSASSLAGVYEQYF. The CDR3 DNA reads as TGCAGTGCTAGTAGTCTAGCGGGGGTATACGAGCAGTACTTC.

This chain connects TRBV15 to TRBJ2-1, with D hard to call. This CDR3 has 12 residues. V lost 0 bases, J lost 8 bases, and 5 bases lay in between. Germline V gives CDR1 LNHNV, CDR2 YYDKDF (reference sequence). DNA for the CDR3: TGTGCCACCAGCAGAGATGGGGATGAGCAGTTCTTC. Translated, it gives CATSRDGDEQFF.

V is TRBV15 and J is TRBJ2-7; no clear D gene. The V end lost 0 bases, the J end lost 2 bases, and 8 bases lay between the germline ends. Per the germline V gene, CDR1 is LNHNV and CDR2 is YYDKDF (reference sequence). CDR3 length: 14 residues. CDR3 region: CATSRDQGPYEQYF. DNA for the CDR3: TGTGCCACCAGCAGAGATCAAGGGCCCTACGAGCAGTACTTC. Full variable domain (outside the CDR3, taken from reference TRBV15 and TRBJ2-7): DAMVIQNPRYQVTQFGKPVTLSCSQTLNHNVMYWYQQKSSQAPKLLFHYYDKDFNNEADTPDNFQSRRPNTSFCFLDIRSPGLGDTAMYLCATSRDQGPYEQYFGPGTRLTVT.

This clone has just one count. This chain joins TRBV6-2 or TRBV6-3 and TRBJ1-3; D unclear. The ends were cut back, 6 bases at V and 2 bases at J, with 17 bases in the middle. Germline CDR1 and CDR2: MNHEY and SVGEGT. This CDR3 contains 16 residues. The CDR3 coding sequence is TGTGCCAGCAGCCCGGGTCGCGGAAGGCCTGGAAACACCATATATTTT. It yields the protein CASSPGRGRPGNTIYF.

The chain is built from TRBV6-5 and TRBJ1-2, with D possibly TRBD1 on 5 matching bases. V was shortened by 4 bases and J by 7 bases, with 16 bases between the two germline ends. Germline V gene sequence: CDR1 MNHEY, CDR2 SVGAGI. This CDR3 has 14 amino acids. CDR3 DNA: TGTGCCAGCAGTTGCCAAGGGGTGCGCTGTGGCTACACCTTC. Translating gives CASSCQGVRCGYTF.

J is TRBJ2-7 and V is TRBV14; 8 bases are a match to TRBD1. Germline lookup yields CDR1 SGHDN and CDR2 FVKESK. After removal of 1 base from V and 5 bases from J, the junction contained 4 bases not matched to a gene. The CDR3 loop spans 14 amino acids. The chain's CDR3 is CASSQVGQGHEQYF. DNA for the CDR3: TGTGCCAGCAGCCAAGTTGGACAGGGCCACGAGCAGTACTTC.

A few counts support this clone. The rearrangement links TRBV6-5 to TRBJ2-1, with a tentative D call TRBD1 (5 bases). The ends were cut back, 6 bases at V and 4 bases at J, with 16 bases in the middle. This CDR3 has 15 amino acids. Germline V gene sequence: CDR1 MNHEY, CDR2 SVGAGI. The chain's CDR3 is CASRAGHESYNEQFF. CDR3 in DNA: TGTGCCAGCAGAGCTGGACACGAGAGTTACAATGAGCAGTTCTTC.

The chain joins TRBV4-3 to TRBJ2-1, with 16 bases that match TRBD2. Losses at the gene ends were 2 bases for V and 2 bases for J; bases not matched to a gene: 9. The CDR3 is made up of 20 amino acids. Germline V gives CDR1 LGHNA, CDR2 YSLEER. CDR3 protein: CASSQPPGGLAGGPYNEQFF. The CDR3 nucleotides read TGCGCCAGCAGCCAACCCCCAGGGGGACTAGCGGGGGGGCCCTACAATGAGCAGTTCTTC.

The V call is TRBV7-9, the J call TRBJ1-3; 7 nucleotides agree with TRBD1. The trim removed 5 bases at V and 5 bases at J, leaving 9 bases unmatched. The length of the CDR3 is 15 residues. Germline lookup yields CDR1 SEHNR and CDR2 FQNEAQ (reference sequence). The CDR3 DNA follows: TGTGCCAGCAGCCTTGGACAGGAGAAAAGAAACACCATATATTTT. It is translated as CASSLGQEKRNTIYF.

DNA for the CDR3: TGTGCCAGCAGCAAAGAGCACGGGGGGGGAGATACGCAGTATTTT. This sequence encodes CASSKEHGGGDTQYF. This chain links TRBV21-1 with TRBJ2-3; TRBD2, as called in the table, went unchecked against the DNA. TRBV21-1 is classified as a pseudogene. This CDR3 has 15 residues.

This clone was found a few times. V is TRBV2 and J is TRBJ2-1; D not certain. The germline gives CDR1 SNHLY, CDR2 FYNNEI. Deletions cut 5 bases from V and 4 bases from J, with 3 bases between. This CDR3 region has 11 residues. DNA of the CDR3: TGTGCCAGCAGTCGTTACAATGAGCAGTTCTTC. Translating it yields CASSRYNEQFF. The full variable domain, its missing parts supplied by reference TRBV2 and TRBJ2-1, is EPEVTQTPSHQVTQMGQEVILRCVPISNHLYFYWYRQILGQKVEFLVSFYNNEISEKSEIFDDQFSVERPDGSNFTLKIRSTKLEDSAMYFCASSRYNEQFFGPGTRLTVL.

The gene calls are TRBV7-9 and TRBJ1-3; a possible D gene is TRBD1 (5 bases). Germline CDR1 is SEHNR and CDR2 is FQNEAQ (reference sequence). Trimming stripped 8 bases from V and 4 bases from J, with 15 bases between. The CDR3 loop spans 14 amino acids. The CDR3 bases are TGTGCCAGCTACGACAGCCCTACGGGAAACACCATATATTTT. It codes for CASYDSPTGNTIYF.

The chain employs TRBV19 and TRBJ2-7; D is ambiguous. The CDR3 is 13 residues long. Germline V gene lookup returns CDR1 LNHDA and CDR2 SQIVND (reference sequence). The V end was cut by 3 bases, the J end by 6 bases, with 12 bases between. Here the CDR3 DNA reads TGTGCCAGTAGTATTAGTCTCGGGTCCGAGCAGTACTTC. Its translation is CASSISLGSEQYF.